The 20 T cell receptor beta chains in this list originate from one sample, sequenced in a study of T cell responses to AZD1222 COVID-19 vaccine. Clones were sequenced by immunoSEQ multiplex PCR, and TCRdb holds only the in-frame ones, with some missing. The table has roughly 160,000 clones, just under 95% seen once. The material sequenced was peripheral blood, taken on day 0 of AZD1222 vaccination. Receptors originate from an adult in good health.

The chain combines TRBV6-5 with TRBJ1-2; no clear D. The V gene lost 4 bases and the J gene lost 0 bases, with 9 bases spanning the gap. Germline V gene lookup returns CDR1 MNHEY and CDR2 SVGAGI. This CDR3 has 14 amino acids. This CDR3 is CASSSGSTNYGYTF. The CDR3 DNA follows: TGTGCCAGCAGTTCCGGGAGCACTAACTATGGCTACACCTTC.

This chain uses TRBV18 with TRBJ1-5; D is unresolved. Germline CDR1 is KGHSH and CDR2 is LQKENI. Trimming took off 5 bases at V and 3 bases at J, with 14 bases between the two ends. The CDR3 has 15 residues. The CDR3 sequence: CASSARSLYNQPQHF. For the CDR3, the DNA is TGTGCCAGCTCAGCCCGAAGCCTGTACAATCAGCCCCAGCATTTT.

J is TRBJ2-3 and V is TRBV27; TRBD1 might be the D (5 bases). This CDR3 spans 16 amino acids. The V end was cut by 5 bases, the J end by 4 bases, with 19 bases between. Germline values: CDR1 MNHEY, CDR2 SMNVEV (reference sequence). The CDR3, as DNA: TGTGCCAGCAGTCCCCGATCAGGGCTCGCACCAGATACGCAGTATTTT. Its protein product is CASSPRSGLAPDTQYF.

The rearrangement joins TRBV4-3 to TRBJ1-4; no reliable D call. The V gene lost 2 bases and the J gene lost 8 bases, with 15 bases spanning the gap. The CDR3 runs 15 residues. Germline V CDR1 and CDR2: LGHNA, YSLEER. CDR3 sequence: CASSQTTHRGEKLFF. In nucleotides, the CDR3 is TGCGCCAGCAGCCAAACTACCCACCGGGGAGAAAAACTGTTTTTT.

The chain is built from TRBV19 and TRBJ1-1; D unresolved. This CDR3 contains 14 residues. Trimming pared 6 bases from V and 0 bases from J, leaving 11 bases between. Germline values: CDR1 LNHDA, CDR2 SQIVND (reference sequence). The CDR3 protein is CASRTVPLNTEAFF. DNA for the CDR3: TGTGCCAGTAGAACCGTCCCACTGAACACTGAAGCTTTCTTT. Full variable domain (outside the CDR3, taken from reference TRBV19 and TRBJ1-1): DGGITQSPKYLFRKEGQNVTLSCEQNLNHDAMYWYRQDPGQGLRLIYYSQIVNDFQKGDIAEGYSVSREKKESFPLTVTSAQKNPTAFYLCASRTVPLNTEAFFGQGTRLTVV.

Here the CDR3 reads CASSQGGGSNQPQHF. CDR3 sequence (DNA): TGTGCCAGCAGCCAAGGGGGGGGCTCCAATCAGCCCCAGCATTTT. The chain recombines TRBV3-1 (or the pseudogene TRBV3-2) with TRBJ1-5, with D possibly being TRBD1 (6 bases). Germline V lookup: CDR1 LGHDT, CDR2 YNNKEL (reference sequence). This CDR3 has 15 amino acids. Trimming removed 1 base at V and 3 bases at J, with 10 bases between.

The rearrangement links TRBV9 to TRBJ2-1, with TRBD2 identical over 7 bases. The CDR3 is made up of 15 amino acids. V gave up 0 bases and J gave up 2 bases; unmatched junction bases: 2. Germline V lookup: CDR1 SGDLS, CDR2 YYNGEE. The chain's CDR3 is CASSVVGGTYNEQFF. The CDR3 DNA sequence: TGTGCCAGCAGCGTAGTGGGGGGGACCTACAATGAGCAGTTCTTC.

The chain combines TRBV7-2 with TRBJ2-7; D call uncertain. This CDR3 comprises 13 residues. V was trimmed by 6 bases and J by 5 bases, leaving 14 bases between them. Germline CDR1 reads SGHTA; CDR2 reads FQGNSA. The CDR3 nucleotides are TGTGCCAGCAGTCGTAGAATCGGGCACGAGCAGTACTTC. Translated, it gives CASSRRIGHEQYF.

The DNA of the CDR3 is TGTGCCAGCAGCTTAGGAGGGGGTTACTCCTACGAGCAGTACTTC. Translation: CASSLGGGYSYEQYF. The J gene is TRBJ2-7, the V gene TRBV11-2, with a tentative D call TRBD1 (6 bases). Germline CDR1 reads SGHAT; CDR2 reads FQNNGV. Trimming removed 1 base from V and 0 bases from J, with 10 bases in between. This CDR3 comprises 15 residues.

This chain joins TRBV19 and TRBJ1-3; 10 nucleotides line up with TRBD1. This CDR3 region has 16 residues. V shed 7 bases, J shed 0 bases, and the junction held 6 bases outside the gene matches. The germline CDR1 and CDR2 sequences are LNHDA and SQIVND (reference sequence). The CDR3 nucleotides read TGTGCCAGTAATCCGACAGGGGGCTTCTCTGGAAACACCATATATTTT. It specifies CASNPTGGFSGNTIYF.

J is TRBJ1-1 and V is TRBV12-5, with D uncertain. The V gene's germline CDR1 is LGHNT and CDR2 FRNRAP. V lost 4 bases to trimming and J lost 9 bases, with 12 bases between them. The CDR3 is 12 residues long. The CDR3 DNA follows: TGTGCTAGTGGTTCGAACAGCGTGAAAGCTTTCTTT. Translating gives CASGSNSVKAFF.

The chain joins TRBV19 to TRBJ1-5, with unresolved D. This CDR3 is 13 amino acids long. V lost 7 bases and J 3 bases, leaving 10 bases between the germline ends. Germline CDR1 is LNHDA and CDR2 is SQIVND (reference sequence). The CDR3 DNA sequence: TGTGCCAGTACCTCCCAGCACAATCAGCCCCAGCATTTT. It codes for CASTSQHNQPQHF.

This chain uses TRBV4-2 with TRBJ1-6, with a tentative D call TRBD1 (6 bases). The CDR3 contains 15 residues. Germline CDR1 and CDR2: LGHNA and YNFKEQ. V gave up 1 base and J gave up 9 bases, with 13 bases separating them. CDR3: CASSQVGTNSSPLHF. The CDR3 DNA is TGTGCCAGCAGCCAAGTGGGGACAAACTCTTCACCCCTCCACTTT.

V is TRBV2 and J is TRBJ2-4, with D perhaps TRBD2 (6 bases). V shed 3 bases and J shed 4 bases, with 13 bases lying between them. The CDR3 runs to 15 residues. The germline CDR1 and CDR2 sequences are SNHLY and FYNNEI. CDR3 loop: CASSEGSGRKNIQYF. The CDR3 coding sequence is TGTGCCAGCAGTGAGGGCTCAGGGAGGAAAAACATTCAGTACTTC.

The chain employs TRBV19 and TRBJ1-4, with D hard to call. V gave up 7 bases and J gave up 5 bases, with 14 bases separating them. This CDR3 comprises 14 residues. In germline, CDR1 is LNHDA, CDR2 SQIVND (reference sequence). The CDR3 DNA is TGTGCCAGTACCCCTACAACCGCCAATGAAAAACTGTTTTTT. Its translation: CASTPTTANEKLFF. The variable domain in full, with the rest retrieved from reference TRBV19 and TRBJ1-4, is DGGITQSPKYLFRKEGQNVTLSCEQNLNHDAMYWYRQDPGQGLRLIYYSQIVNDFQKGDIAEGYSVSREKKESFPLTVTSAQKNPTAFYLCASTPTTANEKLFFGSGTQLSVL.

The chain carries TRBV6-4 and TRBJ1-4; D call uncertain. V lost 3 bases and J 4 bases, leaving 18 bases between the germline ends. The CDR3 totals 17 residues. In germline, CDR1 is MRHNA, CDR2 SNTAGT. The CDR3 coding sequence is TGTGCCAGCAGTGAGGCCCAGTTAGCTTGGGGTAATGAAAAACTGTTTTTT. Amino acid sequence: CASSEAQLAWGNEKLFF.

The rearrangement links TRBV2 to TRBJ1-3; no reliable D call. The CDR3 has 16 residues. Trimming removed 4 bases at V and 1 base at J, with 14 bases between. CDR1 SNHLY and CDR2 FYNNEI come from the germline V gene. The CDR3 is CASSVEQPDSGNTIYF. DNA of the CDR3: TGTGCCAGCAGTGTTGAACAGCCAGATTCTGGAAACACCATATATTTT.

The chain recombines TRBV6-5 with TRBJ1-4; D may be TRBD1 (6 bases). Germline CDR1 reads MNHEY; CDR2 reads SVGAGI. The CDR3 spans 12 residues. V lost 2 bases, J lost 15 bases, and 13 bases lay in between. The CDR3 sequence is CASSYDRSFLFF. CDR3 nucleotide sequence: TGTGCCAGCAGTTACGACAGGTCCTTTTTGTTTTTT.

This clone has just one count. The chain carries TRBV13 and TRBJ2-3; D possibly corresponds to TRBD2 (6 bases). The CDR3 covers 14 residues. CDR1 is PRHDT, CDR2 FYEKMQ, per germline (reference sequence). Trimming left V 4 bases short and J 6 bases short, with 14 bases between. CDR3 amino acids: CASSWKTRRDTQYF. The CDR3 nucleotides are TGTGCCAGCAGCTGGAAGACTAGACGGGATACGCAGTATTTT.

The chain recombines TRBV5-1 with TRBJ2-3; 9 nucleotides match TRBD1. The J segment lost 4 bases and the V segment lost 4 bases, leaving 4 bases of the junction unmatched. This CDR3 contains 14 residues. From germline, CDR1 is SGHRS and CDR2 YFSETQ. The CDR3 nucleotides read TGCGCCAGCAGCCGGACAGGGGCTCCAGATACGCAGTATTTT. It is translated as CASSRTGAPDTQYF.